One sample yielded the 7 T cell receptor beta chains listed below, sequenced in a study of shared clonotypes between healthy human individuals. Assay used: immunoSEQ multiplex PCR; TCRdb lists only in-frame clones, some missing. Of under 2.5 million clones in the sample, less than 95% are singletons; the top ten hold 0.37%. Sequences were obtained from naive CD4+ T cells from PBMCs. Subset specified: CD45RA+ positively selected. These receptors were collected from a man in his late teens or twenties in good health. Some clones in this sample may be carry-over from other donors' samples.

The CDR3 bases are TGTGCCAGCAGGAGGGCAGGGGTTTATGGCTACACCTTC. Translated: CASRRAGVYGYTF. V gene TRBV27 combines with J gene TRBJ1-2; perhaps TRBD1 as D (6 bases). V was cut by 6 bases and J by 5 bases, with 13 bases left in between. The CDR3 spans 13 residues. Germline assignment: CDR1 MNHEY and CDR2 SMNVEV (reference sequence).

This chain links TRBV19 with TRBJ2-3; D is uncertain. V was clipped by 9 bases and J by 0 bases, with 16 bases between them. In germline, CDR1 is LNHDA, CDR2 SQIVND (reference sequence). This CDR3 comprises 15 residues. CDR3 sequence: CARRRATPSTDTQYF. CDR3 nucleotide sequence: TGTGCCAGGAGAAGGGCAACCCCTAGCACAGATACGCAGTATTTT.

Turning to this clone: Other DNA sequences in the sample encode the same CDR3. As DNA, the CDR3 is TGTGCCAGCAGCTTGGGACAGGGGGACACCGGGGAGCTGTTTTTT. Translated, it gives CASSLGQGDTGELFF. This sequence joins TRBV5-4 and TRBJ2-2, with TRBD1 identical over 9 bases. The CDR3 extends over 15 amino acids. CDR1 and CDR2 (germline): SGHNT, YYREEE (reference sequence). V was clipped by 0 bases and J by 3 bases; unmatched bases: 0. Full variable domain (outside the CDR3, taken from reference TRBV5-4 and TRBJ2-2): ETGVTQSPTHLIKTRGQQVTLRCSSQSGHNTVSWYQQALGQGPQFIFQYYREEENGRGNFPPRFSGLQFPNYSSELNVNALELDDSALYLCASSLGQGDTGELFFGEGSRLTVL.

In this sample, this clone turned up once. The chain joins TRBV28 to TRBJ1-2; no definite D call. The CDR3 extends over 12 amino acids. CDR1 is MDHEN, CDR2 SYDVKM, per germline. Trimming removed 7 bases from V and 5 bases from J, with 11 bases in between. The CDR3 loop is CASIKFGYGYTF. For the CDR3, the DNA is TGTGCCAGCATCAAATTTGGATATGGCTACACCTTC.

As DNA, the CDR3 is TGTGCCAGCAGCGCTCCAAGTAGCGGAAGGAATGAGCAGTTCTTC. Protein sequence: CASSAPSSGRNEQFF. The genes are TRBV9 and TRBJ2-1, with a weak D call TRBD2 (6 bases). Looked up from germline, CDR1 is SGDLS and CDR2 is YYNGEE. This CDR3 region has 15 residues. V was pared by 3 bases and J by 7 bases, with 17 bases between.

The V call is TRBV5-6, the J call TRBJ1-1; maybe TRBD1 (6 bases). The CDR3 spans 14 residues. Between the trimmed V and J ends, which lost 2 bases and 10 bases, there was a span of 18 bases. Germline assignment: CDR1 SGHDT and CDR2 YYEEEE. In nucleotides, the CDR3 is TGTGCCAGCAGCTTACGTCAGGGGACCCCTGGAGCTTTCTTT. It specifies CASSLRQGTPGAFF.

Regarding this clone: Other DNA sequences of this sample code for an identical CDR3. The gene calls are TRBV5-4 and TRBJ2-2; D not resolved. There are 12 residues in the CDR3. Trimming took off 1 base at V and 5 bases at J, with 3 bases between the two ends. In germline, CDR1 is SGHNT, CDR2 YYREEE (reference sequence). The CDR3 protein is CASSLNTGELFF. The CDR3 nucleotides read TGTGCCAGCAGCTTGAATACCGGGGAGCTGTTTTTT.